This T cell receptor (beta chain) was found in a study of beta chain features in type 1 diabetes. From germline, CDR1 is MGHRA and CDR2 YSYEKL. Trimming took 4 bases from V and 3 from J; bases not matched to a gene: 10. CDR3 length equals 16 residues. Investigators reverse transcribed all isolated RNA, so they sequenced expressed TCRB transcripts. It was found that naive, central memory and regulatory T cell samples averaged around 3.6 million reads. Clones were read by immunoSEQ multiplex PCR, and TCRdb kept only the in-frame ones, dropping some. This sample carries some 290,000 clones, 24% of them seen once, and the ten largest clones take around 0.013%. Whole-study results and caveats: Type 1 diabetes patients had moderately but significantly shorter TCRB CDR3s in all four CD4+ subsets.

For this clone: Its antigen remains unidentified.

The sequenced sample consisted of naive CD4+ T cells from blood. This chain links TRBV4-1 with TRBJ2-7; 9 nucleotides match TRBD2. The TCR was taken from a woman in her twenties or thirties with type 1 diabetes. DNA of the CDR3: TGCGCCAGCAGCCCCCCCCCGGGACTAGCTAACTACGAGCAGTACTTC. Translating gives CASSPPPGLANYEQYF.